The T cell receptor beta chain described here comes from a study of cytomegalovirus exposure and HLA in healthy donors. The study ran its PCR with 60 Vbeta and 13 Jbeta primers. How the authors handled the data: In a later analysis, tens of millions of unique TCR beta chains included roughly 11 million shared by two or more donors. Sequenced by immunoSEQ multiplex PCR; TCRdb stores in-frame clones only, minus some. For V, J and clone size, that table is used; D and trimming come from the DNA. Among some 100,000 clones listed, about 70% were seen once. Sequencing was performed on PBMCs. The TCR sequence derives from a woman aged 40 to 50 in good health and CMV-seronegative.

The CDR3 region has the DNA TGTGCCAGCAGCGTAGGACTAGCGGGGACCTCCACAGATACGCAGTATTTT. Residues: CASSVGLAGTSTDTQYF. The genes are TRBV9 and TRBJ2-3, with TRBD2 matching over 11 bases. This CDR3 is 17 amino acids long. Germline values: CDR1 SGDLS, CDR2 YYNGEE. V was clipped by 0 bases and J by 2 bases; unmatched bases: 5.